This TCR beta chain is drawn from a study of neurological immune-mediated disorders. Study outcomes and limitations: There was no clinical or MRI feature that showed an association with the multiple sclerosis repertoire cluster. Multiple sclerosis, the disease with the least TCR clonal expansion, fell below healthy controls, whereas HTLV-1-associated myelopathy showed the most. Among expanded clones, no CDR3 amino acid sequences were shared across subjects, a pattern suggesting private repertoires in all groups.

One entry per CDR3 protein results from TCRdb running MiXCR on the 5' RACE reads. The data contain 17,000 or so distinct CDR3 sequences, roughly 2.6% of them singletons. This clonotype has a count of ten or more. What it binds is unknown. The CDR3 is 14 residues long. Trimming left V 7 bases short and J 2 bases short, with 12 bases between. The genes are TRBV12-3 or TRBV12-4 and TRBJ1-5; D remains ambiguous. The TCR sequence derives from a woman aged 18-29 years with multiple sclerosis. Sequencing was done on a sample of PBMCs. For the CDR3, the DNA is TGTGCCAGCACGGCGAAAGTGGGCAATCAGCCCCAGCATTTT. Its translation: CASTAKVGNQPQHF.